Listed below are T cell receptor beta chains from one sample, sequenced in a study of OX40 agonist ivuxolimab in advanced cancers. Profiled with immunoSEQ multiplex PCR; TCRdb holds only in-frame clones, not every one. The profile covers fewer than 100,000 clones, with about 86% appearing a single time and just under 2% taken by the ten largest. Sequenced material: CD4+ or CD8+ T cells sorted from blood, taken in a trial of the OX40 agonist ivuxolimab. The receptors derive from an adult with an advanced solid tumor such as melanoma, head and neck, liver or kidney cancer. Both conserved end residues are part of each CDR3. Each record gives: D gene, V gene, CDR3 protein. The D gene is left open where the match is weak.

D: -
V: TRBV5-6
CDR3: CASSLAGGLNSPLHF

D: -
V: TRBV5-5
CDR3: CASSPDILERAFF

D: -
V: TRBV6-5
CDR3: CASSSGTALYGYTF

D: -
V: TRBV2
CDR3: CASSYDRDVGNTIYF

D: -
V: TRBV7-2
CDR3: CASRGGRPNTGELFF

D: -
V: TRBV25-1
CDR3: CASSSFYMYGYTF

D: -
V: TRBV28
CDR3: CASNRWGGGGNTIYF

D: -
V: TRBV10-3
CDR3: CAISVNPFTEAFF

D: TRBD1
V: TRBV5-1
CDR3: CASSLGGQLTGELFF

D: -
V: TRBV20-1
CDR3: CSAFNNEQFF

D: -
V: TRBV5-1
CDR3: CASSYLPGQGQPQHF

D: -
V: TRBV5-1
CDR3: CASSLGVERANTEAFF